The clone carrying this T cell receptor beta chain has just a few counts. Its antigen is unidentified. This sample is drawn from a study of beta chain features in type 1 diabetes. Overall study: The number of sorted cells examined across all samples was around 98 million.

Findings and caveats of the study: A definitive answer on HLA type influencing TCRB rearrangement was not reached here. Moderate yet significant TCRB CDR3 shortening was seen in Type 1 diabetes patients in all four CD4+ subsets.

On average, the one heparinised blood draw given by each donor was approximately 100 mL. Sorting of CD4+ naive, central memory, regulatory and stem cell-like memory cells was performed via CD45RO/CCR7/CD25/CD127/CD95/CD27. Germline V gene lookup returns CDR1 SEHNR and CDR2 FQNEAQ (reference sequence). This CDR3 has 13 amino acids. Deletions cut 3 bases from V and 5 bases from J, with 10 bases between. Sequencing targeted expressed TCRB transcripts, as all isolated RNA had been reverse transcribed. The repertoire was sequenced with immunoSEQ multiplex PCR; TCRdb's copy has only in-frame clones and lacks some. The sample shows roughly 160,000 clones, almost 8% of them seen only once.

The chain is built from TRBV7-9 and TRBJ1-1; weak D call: TRBD1 (5 bases). This sequence was found in a man younger than 30 with type 1 diabetes. The sample consisted of central memory CD4+ T cells from blood. CDR3 loop: CASSFQGGTEAFF. CDR3 nucleotide sequence: TGTGCCAGCAGCTTCCAGGGAGGGACTGAAGCTTTCTTT.